This TCR beta chain is drawn from a study of blood T cell repertoires in COVID-19. Across the whole study: The United States, Italy and Spain provided the acute and convalescent COVID-19 samples. PBMCs, B-cell-depleted T cells, or T cells provided the cDNA or gDNA that made up the material.

The CDR3 is made up of 16 amino acids. V shed 5 bases and J shed 1 base, with 15 bases lying between them. CDR1 is SEHNR, CDR2 FQNEAQ, per germline (reference sequence). Per the original methods: Estimates of nucleated cell counts were drawn from the amplification of reference gene primers. Only in-frame clones appear in the TCRdb table, and some are missing; sequencing was by immunoSEQ multiplex PCR. That table furnishes V, J and clone size, whereas the DNA furnished D and trimming. The sample has about 290,000 clones; 75% to 90% are singletons. This clone was recorded a few times. Material for sequencing was peripheral blood. This TCR was sampled from a middle-aged woman who had recovered from COVID-19. The chain is built from TRBV7-9 and TRBJ1-5, with a possible D match to TRBD1 (6 bases). This CDR3 is CASSHVQGISNQPQHF. In DNA, the CDR3 is TGTGCCAGCAGCCACGTGCAGGGGATCAGCAATCAGCCCCAGCATTTT.